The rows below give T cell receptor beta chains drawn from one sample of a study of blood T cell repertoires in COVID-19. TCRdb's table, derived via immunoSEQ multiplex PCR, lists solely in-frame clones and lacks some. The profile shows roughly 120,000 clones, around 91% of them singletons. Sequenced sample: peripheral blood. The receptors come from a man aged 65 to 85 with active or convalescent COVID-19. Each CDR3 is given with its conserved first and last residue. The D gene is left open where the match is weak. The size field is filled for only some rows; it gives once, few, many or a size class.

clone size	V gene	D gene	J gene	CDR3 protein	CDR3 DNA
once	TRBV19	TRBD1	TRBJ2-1	CASSMGRTGVNEQFF	TGTGCCAGTAGTATGGGCAGGACAGGCGTCAATGAGCAGTTCTTC
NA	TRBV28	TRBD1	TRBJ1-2	CASSLLGQGAGGYTF	TGTGCCAGCAGTTTATTGGGACAGGGGGCGGGCGGCTACACCTTC
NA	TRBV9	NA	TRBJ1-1	CASSVAGGQATEAFF	TGTGCCAGCAGCGTAGCCGGGGGGCAGGCCACTGAAGCTTTCTTT
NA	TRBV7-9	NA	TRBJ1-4	CASSLGSIAANEKLFF	TGTGCCAGCAGCCTAGGGTCTATAGCGGCTAATGAAAAACTGTTTTTT
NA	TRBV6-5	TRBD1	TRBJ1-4	CATSDRDDNEKLFF	TGTGCCACTTCAGACAGGGACGACAATGAAAAACTGTTTTTT
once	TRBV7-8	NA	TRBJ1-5	CASSLARVTPNQPQHF	TGTGCCAGCAGCTTAGCCAGGGTAACTCCCAATCAGCCCCAGCATTTT
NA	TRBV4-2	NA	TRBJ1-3	CASSQDSGAGNTIYF	TGTGCCAGCAGCCAAGATAGCGGGGCTGGAAACACCATATATTTT
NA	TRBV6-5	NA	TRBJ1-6	CASRPQGRDSPLHF	TGTGCCAGCAGACCACAGGGAAGGGATTCACCCCTCCACTTT
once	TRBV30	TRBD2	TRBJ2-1	CAWSDLGLAGVNEQFF	TGTGCCTGGAGTGATCTGGGACTAGCGGGAGTCAATGAGCAGTTCTTC
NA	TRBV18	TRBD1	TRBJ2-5	CASSSGTGGETQYF	TGTGCCAGCTCGTCCGGGACAGGGGGCGAGACCCAGTACTTC
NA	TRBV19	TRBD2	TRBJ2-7	CASSIASGSVYEQYF	TGTGCCAGTAGTATCGCTAGCGGGAGTGTATACGAGCAGTACTTC
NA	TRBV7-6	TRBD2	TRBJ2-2	CASSLSGGTIPGELFF	TGTGCCAGCAGCTTGTCGGGGGGGACGATCCCCGGGGAGCTGTTTTTT
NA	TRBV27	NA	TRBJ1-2	CASSLSQGRRYTF	TGTGCCAGCAGTTTATCCCAGGGAAGGCGCTACACCTTC
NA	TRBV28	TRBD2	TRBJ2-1	CASRTSGSNEQFF	TGTGCCAGCAGAACTAGCGGCTCCAATGAGCAGTTCTTC
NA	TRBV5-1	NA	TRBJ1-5	CASSLGAGSNQPQHF	TGCGCCAGCAGCTTGGGTGCGGGGAGCAATCAGCCCCAGCATTTT
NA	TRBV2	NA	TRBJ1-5	CASSGFGGEPQHF	TGTGCCAGCAGTGGATTCGGGGGTGAGCCCCAGCATTTT
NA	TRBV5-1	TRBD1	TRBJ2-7	CASSLDAGGLYEQYF	TGCGCCAGCAGCTTGGATGCAGGGGGCCTCTACGAGCAGTACTTC
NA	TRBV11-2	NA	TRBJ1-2	CASSPTLANYGYTF	TGTGCCAGCAGCCCGACATTGGCTAACTATGGCTACACCTTC
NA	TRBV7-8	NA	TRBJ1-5	CASSLVGADQPQHF	TGTGCCAGCAGCTTAGTTGGGGCTGATCAGCCCCAGCATTTT
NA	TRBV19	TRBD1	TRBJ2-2	CASMGQGAKSVYTGELFF	TGTGCCAGTATGGGACAGGGGGCTAAATCGGTATACACCGGGGAGCTGTTTTTT
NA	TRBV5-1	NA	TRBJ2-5	CASSLGAARETQYF	TGCGCCAGCAGCTTGGGTGCCGCGAGGGAGACCCAGTACTTC
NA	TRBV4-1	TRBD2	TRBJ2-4	CASSRPTSGTNIQYF	TGCGCCAGCAGCCGCCCGACTAGCGGGACAAACATTCAGTACTTC
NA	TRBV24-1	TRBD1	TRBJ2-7	CATKGTGGPPVYEQYF	TGTGCCACCAAAGGGACAGGGGGCCCTCCAGTTTACGAGCAGTACTTC
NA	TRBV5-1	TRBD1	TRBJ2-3	CASSSGDRYPDTQYF	TGCGCCAGCAGCTCGGGGGACAGGTACCCAGATACGCAGTATTTT
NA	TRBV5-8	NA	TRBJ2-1	CASSLADNEQFF	TGTGCCAGCAGCTTGGCAGACAATGAGCAGTTCTTC
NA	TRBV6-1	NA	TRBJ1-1	CASSEALAEAFF	TGTGCCAGCAGTGAAGCGCTCGCGGAAGCTTTCTTT
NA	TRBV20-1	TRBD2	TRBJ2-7	CSASSPLAGGSSYEQYF	TGCAGTGCTAGTTCACCCTTGGCGGGAGGGAGCTCCTACGAGCAGTACTTC
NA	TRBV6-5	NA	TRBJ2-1	CASSHARREQFF	TGTGCCAGCAGCCACGCGCGGAGGGAGCAGTTCTTC
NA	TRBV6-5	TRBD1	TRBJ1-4	CASRGQGKGEKLFF	TGTGCCAGCAGGGGACAGGGAAAGGGGGAAAAACTGTTTTTT
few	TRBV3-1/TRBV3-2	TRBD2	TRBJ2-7	CASSRGLAGEEQYF	TGTGCCAGCAGCCGAGGACTAGCGGGAGAAGAGCAGTACTTC
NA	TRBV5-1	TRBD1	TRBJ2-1	CASSLQGWNEQFF	TGCGCCAGCAGCTTACAGGGGTGGAATGAGCAGTTCTTC
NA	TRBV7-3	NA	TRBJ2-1	CASSRGSAGNEQFF	TGTGCCAGCAGCCGGGGATCAGCAGGCAATGAGCAGTTCTTC
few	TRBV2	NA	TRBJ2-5	CASSTRAGGETQYF	TGTGCCAGCAGTACCCGTGCAGGGGGGGAGACCCAGTACTTC
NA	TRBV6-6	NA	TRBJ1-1	CASSYQGEAFF	TGTGCCAGCAGTTACCAGGGTGAAGCTTTCTTT
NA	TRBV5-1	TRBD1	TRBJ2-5	CASSLAATGGRQTQYF	TGCGCCAGCAGCTTGGCCGCGACAGGGGGTCGGCAGACCCAGTACTTC
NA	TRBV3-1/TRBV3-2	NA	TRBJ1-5	CASSQGGSSQPQHF	TGTGCCAGCAGCCAAGGCGGCAGCTCTCAGCCCCAGCATTTT
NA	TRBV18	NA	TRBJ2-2	CASSRGEGTGELFF	TGTGCCAGCTCACGGGGGGAAGGCACCGGGGAGCTGTTTTTT
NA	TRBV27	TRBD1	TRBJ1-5	CASSPQGGDNQPQHF	TGTGCCAGCAGCCCACAGGGGGGGGACAATCAGCCCCAGCATTTT
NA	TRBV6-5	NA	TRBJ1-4	CASSRTATNEKLFF	TGTGCCAGCAGTCGTACAGCAACTAATGAAAAACTGTTTTTT
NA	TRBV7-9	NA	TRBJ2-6	CASSLAGGSGANVLTF	TGTGCCAGCAGCTTAGCGGGGGGCTCTGGGGCCAACGTCCTGACTTTC